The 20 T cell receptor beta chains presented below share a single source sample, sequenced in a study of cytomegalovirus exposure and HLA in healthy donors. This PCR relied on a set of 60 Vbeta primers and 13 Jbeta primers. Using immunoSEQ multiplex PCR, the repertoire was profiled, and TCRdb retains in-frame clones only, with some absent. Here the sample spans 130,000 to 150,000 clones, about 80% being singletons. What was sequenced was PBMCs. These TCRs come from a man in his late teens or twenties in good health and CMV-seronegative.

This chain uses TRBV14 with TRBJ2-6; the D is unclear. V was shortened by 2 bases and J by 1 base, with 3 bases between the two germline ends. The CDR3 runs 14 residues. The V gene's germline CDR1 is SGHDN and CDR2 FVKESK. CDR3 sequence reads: CASSQTSGANVLTF. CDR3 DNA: TGTGCCAGCAGCCAAACTTCTGGGGCCAACGTCCTGACTTTC.

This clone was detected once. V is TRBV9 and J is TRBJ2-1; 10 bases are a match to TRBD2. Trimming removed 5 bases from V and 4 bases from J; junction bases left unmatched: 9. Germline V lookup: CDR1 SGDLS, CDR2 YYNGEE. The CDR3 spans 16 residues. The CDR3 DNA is TGTGCCAGCAGAAAACTTAGCGGGGGGCTTTACAATGAGCAGTTCTTC. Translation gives CASRKLSGGLYNEQFF.

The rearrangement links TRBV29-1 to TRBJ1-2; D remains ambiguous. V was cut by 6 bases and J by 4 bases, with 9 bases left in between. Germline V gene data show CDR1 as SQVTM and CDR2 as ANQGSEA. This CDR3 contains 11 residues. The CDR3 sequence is CSVASGYGYTF. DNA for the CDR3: TGCAGCGTCGCTAGCGGCTATGGCTACACCTTC.

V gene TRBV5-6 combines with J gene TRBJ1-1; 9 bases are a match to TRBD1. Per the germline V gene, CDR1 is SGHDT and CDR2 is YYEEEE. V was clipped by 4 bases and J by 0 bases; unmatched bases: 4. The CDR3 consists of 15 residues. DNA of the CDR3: TGTGCCAGCAGCCTGGGACAGGGAATGAACACTGAAGCTTTCTTT. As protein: CASSLGQGMNTEAFF.

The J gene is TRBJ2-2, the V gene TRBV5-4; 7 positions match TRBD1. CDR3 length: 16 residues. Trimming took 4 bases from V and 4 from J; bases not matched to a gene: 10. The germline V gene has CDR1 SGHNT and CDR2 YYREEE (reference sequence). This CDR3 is CASSRGGRGSTGELFF. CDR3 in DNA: TGTGCCAGCAGCCGCGGAGGCAGGGGGTCCACCGGGGAGCTGTTTTTT.

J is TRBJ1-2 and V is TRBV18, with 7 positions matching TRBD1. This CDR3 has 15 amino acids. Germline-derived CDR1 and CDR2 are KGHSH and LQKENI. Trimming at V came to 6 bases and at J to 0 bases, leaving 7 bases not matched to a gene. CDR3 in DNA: TGTGCCAGCTCCCCTGGGACAGACCCTAACTATGGCTACACCTTC. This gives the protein CASSPGTDPNYGYTF.

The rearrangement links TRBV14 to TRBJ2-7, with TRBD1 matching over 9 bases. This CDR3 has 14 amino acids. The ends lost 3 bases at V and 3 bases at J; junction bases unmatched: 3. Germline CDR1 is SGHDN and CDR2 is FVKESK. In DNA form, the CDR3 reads TGTGCCAGCAGCCAGGGGACAGGGAGCTACGAGCAGTACTTC. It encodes CASSQGTGSYEQYF.

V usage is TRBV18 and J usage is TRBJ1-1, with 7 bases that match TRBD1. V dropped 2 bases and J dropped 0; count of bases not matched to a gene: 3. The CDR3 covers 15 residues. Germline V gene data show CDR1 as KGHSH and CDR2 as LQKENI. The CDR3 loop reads CASSPGQEMNTEAFF. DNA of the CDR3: TGTGCCAGCTCACCAGGACAGGAGATGAACACTGAAGCTTTCTTT.

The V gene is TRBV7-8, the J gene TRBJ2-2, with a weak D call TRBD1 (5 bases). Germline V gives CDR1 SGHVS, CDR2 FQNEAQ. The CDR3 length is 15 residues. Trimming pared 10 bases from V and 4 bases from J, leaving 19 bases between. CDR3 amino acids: CATQPSRVVTGELFF. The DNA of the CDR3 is TGTGCCACCCAGCCCTCCAGGGTTGTCACCGGGGAGCTGTTTTTT.

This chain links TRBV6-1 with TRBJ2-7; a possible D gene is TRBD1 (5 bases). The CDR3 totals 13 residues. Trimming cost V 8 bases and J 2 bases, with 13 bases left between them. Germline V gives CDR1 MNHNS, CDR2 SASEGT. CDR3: CASYAGSTYEQYF. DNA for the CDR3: TGTGCCAGCTACGCAGGGTCAACCTACGAGCAGTACTTC.

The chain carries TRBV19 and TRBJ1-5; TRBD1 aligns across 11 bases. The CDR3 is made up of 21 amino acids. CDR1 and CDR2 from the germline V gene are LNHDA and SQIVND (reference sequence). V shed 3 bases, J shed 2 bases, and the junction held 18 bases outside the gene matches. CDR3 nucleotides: TGTGCCAGTAGTATCCCGGAGGGACAGGGGGATTGGCCTATACGCAATCAGCCCCAGCATTTT. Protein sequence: CASSIPEGQGDWPIRNQPQHF.

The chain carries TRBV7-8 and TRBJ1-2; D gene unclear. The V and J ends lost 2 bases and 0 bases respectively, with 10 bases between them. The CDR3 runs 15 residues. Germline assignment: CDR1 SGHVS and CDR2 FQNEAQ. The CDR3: CASSLTQAANYGYTF. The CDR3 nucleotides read TGTGCCAGCAGCTTAACGCAGGCAGCTAACTATGGCTACACCTTC.

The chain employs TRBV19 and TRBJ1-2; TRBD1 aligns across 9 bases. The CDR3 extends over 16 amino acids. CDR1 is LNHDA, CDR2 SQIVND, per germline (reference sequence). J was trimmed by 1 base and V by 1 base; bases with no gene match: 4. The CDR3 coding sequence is TGTGCCAGTAGTATAGGGTGGGGACAGGGTAACTATGGCTACACCTTC. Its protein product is CASSIGWGQGNYGYTF.

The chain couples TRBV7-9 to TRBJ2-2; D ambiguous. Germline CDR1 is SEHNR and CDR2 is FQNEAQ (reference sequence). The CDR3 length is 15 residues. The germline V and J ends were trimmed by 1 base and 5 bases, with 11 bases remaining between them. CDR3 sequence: CASSLGQSSTGELFF. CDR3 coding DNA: TGTGCCAGCAGCTTAGGGCAGTCTTCAACCGGGGAGCTGTTTTTT.

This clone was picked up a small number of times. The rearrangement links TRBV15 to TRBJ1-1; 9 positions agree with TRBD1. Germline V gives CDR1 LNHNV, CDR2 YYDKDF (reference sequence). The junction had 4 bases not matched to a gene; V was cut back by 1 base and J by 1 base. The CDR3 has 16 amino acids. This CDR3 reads CATSRGTGAGNTEAFF. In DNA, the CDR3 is TGTGCCACCAGCAGAGGGACAGGGGCGGGGAACACTGAAGCTTTCTTT.

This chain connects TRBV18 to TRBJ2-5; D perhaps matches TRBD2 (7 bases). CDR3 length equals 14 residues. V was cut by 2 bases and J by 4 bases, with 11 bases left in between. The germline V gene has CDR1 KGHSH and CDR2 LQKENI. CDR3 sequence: CASSPTGRGETQYF. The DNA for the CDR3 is TGTGCCAGCTCACCAACAGGGAGGGGAGAGACCCAGTACTTC.

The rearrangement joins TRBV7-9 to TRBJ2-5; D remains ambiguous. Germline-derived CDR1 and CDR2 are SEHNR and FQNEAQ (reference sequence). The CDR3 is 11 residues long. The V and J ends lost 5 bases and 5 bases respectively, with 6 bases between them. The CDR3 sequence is CASSHAETQYF. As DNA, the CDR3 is TGTGCCAGCAGCCACGCGGAGACCCAGTACTTC.

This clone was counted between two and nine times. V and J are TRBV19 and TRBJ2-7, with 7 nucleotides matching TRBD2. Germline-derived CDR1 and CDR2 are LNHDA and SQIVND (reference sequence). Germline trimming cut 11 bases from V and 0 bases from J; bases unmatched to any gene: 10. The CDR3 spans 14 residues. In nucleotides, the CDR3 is TGTGCCTGCGGGGGAGGGACGGACTCCTACGAGCAGTACTTC. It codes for CACGGGTDSYEQYF.

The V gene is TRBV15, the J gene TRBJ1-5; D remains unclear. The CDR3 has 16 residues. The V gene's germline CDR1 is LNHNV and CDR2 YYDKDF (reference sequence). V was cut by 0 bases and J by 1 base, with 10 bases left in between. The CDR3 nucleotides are TGTGCCACCAGCAGAGATGGCCAGGTCAGCAATCAGCCCCAGCATTTT. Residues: CATSRDGQVSNQPQHF.

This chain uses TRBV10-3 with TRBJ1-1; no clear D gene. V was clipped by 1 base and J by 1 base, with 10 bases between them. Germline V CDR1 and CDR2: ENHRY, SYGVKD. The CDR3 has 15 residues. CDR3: CAISEWAPENTEAFF. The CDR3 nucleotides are TGTGCCATCAGTGAGTGGGCGCCAGAGAACACTGAAGCTTTCTTT.